One and the same sample provided the 2 T cell receptor beta chains below, sequenced in a study of blood T cell repertoires in COVID-19. Clones were sequenced by immunoSEQ multiplex PCR, and TCRdb holds only the in-frame ones, with some missing. The profile covers fewer than 300,000 clones, with under 90% appearing a single time and less than 4% taken by the ten largest. The sequenced material came from peripheral blood. All receptors derive from a woman aged 18-29 years with acute or convalescent COVID-19.

This clone was seen once. The chain couples TRBV5-6 to TRBJ2-1; D might be TRBD1 (5 bases). The V gene's germline CDR1 is SGHDT and CDR2 YYEEEE. The CDR3 consists of 16 residues. The V end was cut by 3 bases, the J end by 1 base, with 14 bases between. CDR3 sequence (DNA): TGTGCCAGCAGCTCCCGCGGACAAAGGTCCTACAATGAGCAGTTCTTC. It specifies CASSSRGQRSYNEQFF.

The CDR3 DNA follows: TGTGCCAGTAGTATTTGGGACAGCGCTGAAGCTTTCTTT. This gives the protein CASSIWDSAEAFF. The genes are TRBV19 and TRBJ1-1; 7 bases line up with TRBD1. V gave up 3 bases and J gave up 6 bases; unmatched junction bases: 4. The CDR3 length is 13 residues. Per germline, CDR1 LNHDA and CDR2 SQIVND (reference sequence).